Shown below are 19 T cell receptor beta chains from a single sample sequenced in a study of T-cell memory formation after mild COVID-19. Each CDR3 protein gets one entry after TCRdb re-called the 5' RACE reads with MiXCR. The sample includes 150,000 to 200,000 distinct CDR3 sequences, 11% of them seen just once. Specimen: PBMCs or a T cell subset sorted from them (not recorded which). The receptors here all came from a man aged 18 to 29 who had mild COVID-19 (a few samples of this study predate the infection). Cell type and time point are not known.

This clonotype was found many times. The CDR3 protein is CASSLTGLESPLHF. CDR3 sequence (DNA): TGTGCCAGCAGCTTGACAGGGTTGGAATCACCCCTCCACTTT. The chain is built from TRBV7-9 and TRBJ1-6; 7 bases agree with TRBD1. Germline CDR1 is SEHNR and CDR2 is FQNEAQ (reference sequence). Trimming removed 3 bases from V and 10 bases from J; junction bases left unmatched: 6. CDR3 length equals 14 residues.

This clonotype was observed a few times. V and J are TRBV20-1 and TRBJ1-2; tentatively, D is TRBD1 (6 bases). Deletions cut 0 bases from V and 8 bases from J, with 13 bases between. This CDR3 has 13 residues. Germline CDR1 and CDR2: DFQATT and SNEGSKA (reference sequence). The CDR3, as DNA: TGCAGTGCTAGAGATTTCGGGGGCGTAGGCTACACCTTC. Its protein is CSARDFGGVGYTF.

The J gene is TRBJ2-5, the V gene TRBV6-2 or TRBV6-3; 7 nucleotides agree with TRBD1. The CDR3 consists of 17 residues. V lost 6 bases and J lost 0; bases outside the gene matches: 13. Germline V gene data show CDR1 as MNHEY and CDR2 as SVGEGT. The CDR3 bases are TGTGCCAGCAGCAGAAACCCAGGGGGAGTGTACCAAGAGACCCAGTACTTC. This translates into CASSRNPGGVYQETQYF.

J is TRBJ2-1 and V is TRBV5-1; D is tentatively TRBD1 or TRBD2 (6 bases each). The CDR3 has 17 residues. The ends were cut back, 2 bases at V and 3 bases at J, with 18 bases in the middle. Germline V gene sequence: CDR1 SGHRS, CDR2 YFSETQ. The CDR3 DNA reads as TGCGCCAGCAGCTTAGGTGTGGGGGGCCCGATCTACAATGAGCAGTTCTTC. Its translation: CASSLGVGGPIYNEQFF.

The chain couples TRBV5-5 to TRBJ1-4; weak D call: TRBD1 (5 bases). V shed 10 bases and J shed 0 bases, with 13 bases lying between them. Germline CDR1 is SGHKS and CDR2 is YYEKEE (reference sequence). The CDR3 has 14 residues. The CDR3 loop reads CASRGGATNEKLFF. CDR3 bases: TGTGCCTCGAGGGGTGGGGCAACTAATGAAAAACTGTTTTTT.

A few counts support this clonotype. The chain combines TRBV5-1 with TRBJ2-3; 8 bases match TRBD2. V shed 2 bases, J shed 2 bases, and the junction held 10 bases outside the gene matches. The germline CDR1 and CDR2 sequences are SGHRS and YFSETQ. The CDR3 covers 17 residues. DNA for the CDR3: TGCGCCAGCAGCTTTAAGGTGGTAGCGGGGTTCACAGATACGCAGTATTTT. Its translation is CASSFKVVAGFTDTQYF.

The J gene is TRBJ1-1, the V gene TRBV3-1; D remains ambiguous. The CDR3 consists of 14 residues. V was pared by 0 bases and J by 2 bases, with 7 bases between. CDR1 and CDR2 from the germline V gene are LGHDT and YNNKEL (reference sequence). CDR3 amino acids: CASSQDRSNTEAFF. Written as DNA, the CDR3 is TGTGCCAGCAGCCAAGATCGTAGTAACACTGAAGCTTTCTTT. Looking up the rest from reference TRBV3-1 and TRBJ1-1 gives the full variable domain: DTAVSQTPKYLVTQMGNDKSIKCEQNLGHDTMYWYKQDSKKFLKIMFSYNNKELIINETVPNRFSPKSPDKAHLNLHINSLELGDSAVYFCASSQDRSNTEAFFGQGTRLTVV.

This clonotype came up many times. J is TRBJ2-7 and V is TRBV12-3 or TRBV12-4; D is uncertain. This CDR3 spans 12 amino acids. Trimming took 10 bases from V and 3 from J, leaving 13 bases between them. Here the CDR3 reads CAISDHRYEQYF. As DNA, the CDR3 is TGTGCCATCTCGGATCACCGCTACGAGCAGTACTTC.

This clonotype was recorded at least ten times. The chain joins TRBV5-1 to TRBJ2-1; 9 nucleotides match TRBD1. The CDR3 spans 15 residues. The V and J ends lost 6 bases and 9 bases, in that order; junction bases with no gene match: 13. Per the germline V gene, CDR1 is SGHRS and CDR2 is YFSETQ. The CDR3 DNA sequence: TGCGCCAGCACCGTCCCGGGACAGGGACAGGGTGAGCAGTTCTTC. Translated: CASTVPGQGQGEQFF.

The gene calls are TRBV12-3 or TRBV12-4 and TRBJ2-3; 10 nucleotides align to TRBD2. The V and J ends lost 7 bases and 3 bases, in that order; junction bases with no gene match: 10. This CDR3 has 16 residues. The CDR3 protein is CASNPISGGATDTQYF. The CDR3 region has the DNA TGTGCCAGCAACCCTATAAGCGGGGGGGCTACAGATACGCAGTATTTT.

Sample share makes this clonotype medium-sized. The chain links TRBV5-1 to TRBJ2-3; D is possibly TRBD1 or TRBD2 (6 bases each). Germline CDR1 reads SGHRS; CDR2 reads YFSETQ. The V end lost 1 base, the J end lost 5 bases, and 14 bases lay between the germline ends. The CDR3 has 15 residues. CDR3 sequence (DNA): TGCGCCAGCAGCTTGATGGGGGGCCGGGGAGATACGCAGTATTTT. Translating gives CASSLMGGRGDTQYF.

This chain links TRBV9 with TRBJ2-3, with no clear D. Germline lookup yields CDR1 SGDLS and CDR2 YYNGEE. V shed 1 base and J shed 3 bases, with 6 bases lying between them. CDR3 size: 13 residues. DNA for the CDR3: TGTGCCAGCAGCGTATTTGGTACAGATACGCAGTATTTT. This translates into CASSVFGTDTQYF. Full variable domain (outside the CDR3, taken from reference TRBV9 and TRBJ2-3): DSGVTQTPKHLITATGQRVTLRCSPRSGDLSVYWYQQSLDQGLQFLIQYYNGEERAKGNILERFSAQQFPDLHSELNLSSLELGDSALYFCASSVFGTDTQYFGPGTRLTVL.

V gene TRBV20-1 combines with J gene TRBJ1-2, with a possible D match to TRBD1 (6 bases). Germline CDR1 and CDR2: DFQATT and SNEGSKA (reference sequence). The V end lost 3 bases, the J end lost 7 bases, and 15 bases lay between the germline ends. CDR3 length: 13 amino acids. The CDR3 DNA is TGCAGTGCTAGGGGAGCAGGGGAGACTGGCTACACCTTC. Encoded protein: CSARGAGETGYTF.

The rearrangement links TRBV7-2 to TRBJ2-7, with 10 bases fitting TRBD1. Germline V gene data show CDR1 as SGHTA and CDR2 as FQGNSA. There are 14 residues in the CDR3. J was trimmed by 5 bases and V by 7 bases; bases with no gene match: 8. In nucleotides, the CDR3 is TGTGCCAGCACCGTCGACAGGGGGCGCGACGAGCAGTACTTC. Translating it yields CASTVDRGRDEQYF.

The chain has TRBV6-2 or TRBV6-3 and TRBJ2-3; tentative D call: TRBD2 (6 bases). The CDR3 contains 17 residues. Germline CDR1 reads MNHEY; CDR2 reads SVGEGT. With 6 bases removed from V and 0 bases from J, the gap between germline ends came to 19 bases. The CDR3 loop is CASSSPPLATSTDTQYF. CDR3 nucleotides: TGTGCCAGCAGCTCTCCCCCGCTAGCGACTAGCACAGATACGCAGTATTTT.

In its sample, this clonotype was seen a few times. This chain connects TRBV20-1 to TRBJ2-5; TRBD2 matches at 7 bases. The ends lost 4 bases at V and 1 base at J; junction bases unmatched: 6. Germline V gene data show CDR1 as DFQATT and CDR2 as SNEGSKA (reference sequence). The CDR3 contains 14 residues. The CDR3 spells CSAKRDYSQETQYF. The CDR3 region has the DNA TGCAGTGCTAAGCGGGACTACTCCCAAGAGACCCAGTACTTC.

In DNA, the CDR3 is TGTGCCTGGAGTGTGGGACAGAACACTGAAGCTTTCTTT. Translation gives CAWSVGQNTEAFF. The rearrangement uses TRBV30 and TRBJ1-1, with D possibly matching TRBD1 (6 bases). Germline V lookup: CDR1 GTSNPN, CDR2 SVGIG (reference sequence). V was pared by 0 bases and J by 1 base, with 6 bases between. CDR3 length equals 13 residues.

This chain links TRBV5-1 with TRBJ2-3, with 15 positions matching TRBD2. The CDR3 consists of 18 residues. Germline values: CDR1 SGHRS, CDR2 YFSETQ. V was clipped by 2 bases and J by 1 base; unmatched bases: 5. This chain's CDR3 is CASSFGLAGGPGTDTQYF. In DNA form, the CDR3 reads TGCGCCAGCAGCTTCGGACTAGCGGGGGGGCCGGGCACAGATACGCAGTATTTT.

The chain carries TRBV20-1 and TRBJ2-7, with 8 bases that match TRBD1. The V gene's germline CDR1 is DFQATT and CDR2 SNEGSKA (reference sequence). CDR3 length equals 15 residues. V lost 2 bases to trimming and J lost 5 bases; unmatched junction nucleotides: 11. The CDR3 region is CSARLSGQGSHEQYF. The CDR3 DNA sequence: TGCAGTGCTAGATTGTCCGGACAGGGAAGCCACGAGCAGTACTTC.